The clone carrying this TCR beta chain came up a few times. What it binds is not known. The V and J ends lost 0 bases and 2 bases respectively, with 11 bases between them. Germline CDR1 reads GTSNPN; CDR2 reads SVGIG (reference sequence). The length of the CDR3 is 15 residues. Sort purity for all populations was recorded as exceeding 98%. This entry is derived from a study of beta chain features in type 1 diabetes. The study, taken as a whole, reports: For type 1 diabetes patients, VDJ junctions showed fewer insertions and more deletions. Moderate yet significant TCRB CDR3 shortening was seen in Type 1 diabetes patients in all four CD4+ subsets.

Sequenced material consisted of expressed TCRB transcripts (all of the isolated RNA was reverse transcribed). Sequenced by immunoSEQ multiplex PCR; TCRdb stores in-frame clones only, minus some. This sample carries some 200,000 clones, roughly 16% of them seen once, and the ten largest clones take about 0.092%. This rearrangement joins TRBV30 to TRBJ1-5; D is undetermined. This TCR was sampled from a man aged 25-45 years with type 1 diabetes. Material for sequencing was naive CD4+ T cells from blood. CDR3 nucleotides: TGTGCCTGGAGTGTCGCATGGGGAGGCAATCAGCCCCAGCATTTT. Encoded protein: CAWSVAWGGNQPQHF.